This TCR beta chain was observed in a study of blood T cells in healthy people across ages. Study-level background: Every two T cells gave about one barcoded beta molecule via template switching.

This clonotype was seen a handful of times. CDR1 and CDR2 (germline): SGDLS, YYNGEE. V trimming: 4 bases; J trimming: 5 bases; junction bases outside the gene matches: 9. The CDR3 loop spans 15 amino acids. The second PCR ran roughly 6 to 12 cycles with a sample-barcoded 5' primer and J-beta primers. TCRdb reprocessed the 5' RACE reads via MiXCR and lists one record per CDR3 protein. The sample shows 780,000 or so distinct CDR3 sequences, around a quarter of them seen only once. A further study also used this sample, focusing on T cells of mothers and their children. That investigation notes: The donor cohort consisted of a few healthy Caucasian mothers and their six children. Every mother supplied over 9 million TCR beta CDR3 reads and every child several million. Normalized overlap was always slightly, never significantly, higher in related than unrelated mother-child pairs.

The chain carries TRBV9 and TRBJ2-4; 7 nucleotides agree with TRBD1. The sequenced material came from blood. The source of this sequence is a boy between 10 and 17 years old in good health. CDR3 DNA: TGTGCCAGCAGCCCCTTCTTCGGACAGGAAAACATTCAGTACTTC. Encoded protein: CASSPFFGQENIQYF.